This T cell receptor beta chain was documented in a study of blood T cell repertoires in COVID-19. Study overall: The analysed material was cDNA or gDNA that came from T cells, B-cell-depleted T cells, or PBMCs.

The data were produced by immunoSEQ multiplex PCR, yet TCRdb's version contains in-frame clones alone and is incomplete. This repertoire shows about 120,000 clones, almost 90% found once; its top ten account for 3.5% to 4.5%. The length of the CDR3 is 14 residues. The V gene's germline CDR1 is SGHVS and CDR2 FQNEAQ. The V end lost 5 bases, the J end lost 5 bases, and 15 bases lay between the germline ends. This receptor was taken from a woman aged 55-70 years with COVID-19, enrolled during active disease. Sequencing used peripheral blood. The chain uses TRBV7-8 and TRBJ2-5, with D tentatively TRBD2 (5 bases). CDR3 sequence: CASSPVGWEETQYF. The CDR3 DNA reads TGTGCCAGCAGCCCGGTGGGGTGGGAGGAGACCCAGTACTTC.